The TCR beta chain described here comes from a study of blood T cell repertoires in COVID-19. Whole-study context: Sources were T cells, B-cell-depleted T cells, or PBMCs; the material itself was cDNA or gDNA.

Trimming at V came to 4 bases and at J to 5 bases, leaving 9 bases not matched to a gene. CDR3 length: 14 amino acids. Germline V gene sequence: CDR1 SGHRS, CDR2 YFSETQ. This clone was seen a single time. Methods used by the authors: By means of reference gene primer amplification, nucleated cell counts were estimated. The repertoire was sequenced with immunoSEQ multiplex PCR; TCRdb's copy has only in-frame clones and lacks some. Clone size and the V and J calls come from that table; the DNA yielded D and trimming. Here the sample spans about 80,000 clones, around 78% being singletons. The sequence derives from a human donor in a cohort sampled during active COVID-19. Sequencing was carried out using peripheral blood. This chain joins TRBV5-1 and TRBJ2-7; 7 bases fit TRBD1. The CDR3 loop is CASSGGQSSHEQYF. DNA of the CDR3: TGCGCCAGCAGCGGGGGACAGTCTAGCCACGAGCAGTACTTC.